This T cell receptor beta chain was documented in a study of beta chain features in type 1 diabetes. The whole isolated RNA underwent reverse transcription, so sequencing captured expressed TCRB transcripts. TCRdb's copy holds only in-frame clones and misses some; the assay was immunoSEQ multiplex PCR. The sample contains some 500,000 clones, about an eighth of which appear only once. This CDR3 is 14 amino acids long. V dropped 8 bases and J dropped 0 bases, with 10 bases sitting between them. Per the germline V gene, CDR1 is SNHLY and CDR2 is FYNNEI. This clone has just a few counts. Sequences were obtained from naive CD4+ T cells from blood. The clonotype originates from a young woman in good health. The chain uses TRBV2 and TRBJ2-2, with D hard to call. The CDR3 protein is CASVTDTNTGELFF. The CDR3 nucleotides read TGTGCCAGCGTAACAGACACGAACACCGGGGAGCTGTTTTTT.